A single sample gave rise to the 27 T cell receptor beta chains below, sequenced in a study of blood T cell repertoires in COVID-19. Sequencing was performed with immunoSEQ multiplex PCR; in TCRdb, only in-frame clones are kept and a portion is missing. The data hold 200,000 to 300,000 clones, with approximately 86% observed a single time. The source material was peripheral blood. The receptors originated from a woman between 55 and 75 years old with COVID-19, enrolled during active disease.

The genes are TRBV28 and TRBJ1-1, with D hard to call. Germline assignment: CDR1 MDHEN and CDR2 SYDVKM. This CDR3 comprises 11 residues. V was clipped by 6 bases and J by 7 bases, with 9 bases between them. The CDR3 nucleotides are TGTGCCAGCAGATTAGGGAGTGAAGCTTTCTTT. It specifies CASRLGSEAFF.

This clone came up once. The chain joins TRBV28 to TRBJ1-2; perhaps TRBD1 as D (5 bases). V was pared by 5 bases and J by 4 bases, with 17 bases between. CDR1 is MDHEN, CDR2 SYDVKM, per germline. The CDR3 length is 15 residues. This CDR3 is CASSSGALGSYGYTF. CDR3 DNA sequence: TGTGCCAGCAGTAGCGGGGCCCTTGGAAGCTATGGCTACACCTTC.

V and J are TRBV3-1 (or the pseudogene TRBV3-2) and TRBJ2-7; 8 bases agree with TRBD2. CDR1 LGHDT and CDR2 YNNKEL come from the germline V gene (reference sequence). The CDR3 extends over 15 amino acids. V was pared by 4 bases and J by 5 bases, with 10 bases of the junction left unmatched. CDR3 sequence reads: CASSRGGSGSDEQYF. The CDR3 DNA sequence: TGTGCCAGCAGCCGTGGTGGGAGCGGGAGTGACGAGCAGTACTTC.

The chain has TRBV5-1 and TRBJ1-6; the match to TRBD1 covers 8 bases. Germline V lookup: CDR1 SGHRS, CDR2 YFSETQ. This CDR3 has 14 residues. The V and J ends lost 4 bases and 8 bases, in that order; junction bases with no gene match: 5. CDR3 sequence (DNA): TGCGCCAGCAGCGGAGGACAGGGCCATTCACCCCTCCACTTT. This sequence encodes CASSGGQGHSPLHF.

The chain is built from TRBV19 and TRBJ1-2, with 7 bases matching TRBD1. CDR3 length: 16 residues. CDR1 and CDR2 (germline): LNHDA, SQIVND (reference sequence). The V segment lost 9 bases and the J segment 5 bases; nucleotides outside the gene matches: 18. DNA for the CDR3: TGTGCCAGCAGGGGGGCAGGGCAAGGAATGACTTATGGCTACACCTTC. It encodes CASRGAGQGMTYGYTF.

The V and J genes are TRBV5-1 and TRBJ1-3; D is unresolved. Trimming removed 0 bases from V and 0 bases from J, with 13 bases in between. The germline V gene encodes CDR1 SGHRS and CDR2 YFSETQ. CDR3 length: 17 amino acids. The CDR3 bases are TGCGCCAGCAGCTTGGCCCGTTCTCCCGTCTCTGGAAACACCATATATTTT. It yields the protein CASSLARSPVSGNTIYF.

This chain joins TRBV5-8 and TRBJ1-2; D call uncertain. Germline V CDR1 and CDR2: SGHTS, YDEGEE. The CDR3 contains 14 residues. Trimming removed 0 bases at V and 0 bases at J, with 6 bases between. The DNA of the CDR3 is TGTGCCAGCAGCTTGGACAATACTAACTATGGCTACACCTTC. It is translated as CASSLDNTNYGYTF.

V and J are TRBV18 and TRBJ1-1; no clear D gene. V lost 2 bases to trimming and J lost 8 bases, with 9 bases between them. The V gene's germline CDR1 is KGHSH and CDR2 LQKENI. The CDR3 spans 12 residues. CDR3 amino acids: CASSPRTAEAFF. CDR3 nucleotides: TGTGCCAGCTCACCAAGAACAGCAGAAGCTTTCTTT.

The chain employs TRBV7-2 and TRBJ2-2, with D unresolved. Germline V gene lookup returns CDR1 SGHTA and CDR2 FQGNSA. V lost 5 bases to trimming and J lost 0 bases, with 13 bases between them. This CDR3 region has 16 residues. The CDR3 spells CASSEGVAANTGELFF. In DNA form, the CDR3 reads TGTGCCAGCAGCGAAGGTGTGGCGGCGAACACCGGGGAGCTGTTTTTT.

The chain joins TRBV5-1 to TRBJ2-3; maybe TRBD1 (5 bases). The CDR3 spans 15 residues. V was shortened by 0 bases and J by 1 base, with 9 bases between the two germline ends. Per germline, CDR1 SGHRS and CDR2 YFSETQ. CDR3 in amino acids: CASSLGGAGTDTQYF. As DNA, the CDR3 is TGCGCCAGCAGCTTGGGTGGGGCAGGCACAGATACGCAGTATTTT. Full variable domain (missing parts from reference TRBV5-1 and TRBJ2-3): KAGVTQTPRYLIKTRGQQVTLSCSPISGHRSVSWYQQTPGQGLQFLFEYFSETQRNKGNFPGRFSGRQFSNSRSEMNVSTLELGDSALYLCASSLGGAGTDTQYFGPGTRLTVL.

The chain uses TRBV6-5 and TRBJ2-1; 11 bases line up with TRBD2. The germline V gene encodes CDR1 MNHEY and CDR2 SVGAGI. The CDR3 length is 15 residues. V shed 2 bases and J 8 bases; nucleotides not matched to a gene: 5. CDR3 DNA: TGTGCCAGCAGTTACGGTCTAGCGGGAGGATATGAGCAGTTCTTC. This encodes CASSYGLAGGYEQFF.

The chain uses TRBV9 and TRBJ2-2, with TRBD2 identical over 8 bases. J lost 6 bases, V lost 0 bases, and 7 bases had no gene match. Germline CDR1 SGDLS, CDR2 YYNGEE. This CDR3 contains 16 residues. Here the CDR3 DNA reads TGTGCCAGCAGCGTAGGGGCGGGAGGAAGTCCCGGGGAGCTGTTTTTT. Translation gives CASSVGAGGSPGELFF.

The chain carries TRBV7-8 and TRBJ1-2; D call uncertain. Germline values: CDR1 SGHVS, CDR2 FQNEAQ. The CDR3 runs 12 residues. Trimming removed 5 bases from V and 0 bases from J, with 4 bases in between. The CDR3: CASSPTNYGYTF. The CDR3 bases are TGTGCCAGCAGCCCAACTAACTATGGCTACACCTTC.

V is TRBV13 and J is TRBJ2-1; possible D gene TRBD2, 5 bases. This CDR3 is built from 16 residues. Trimming took off 2 bases at V and 0 bases at J, with 11 bases between the two ends. Germline lookup yields CDR1 PRHDT and CDR2 FYEKMQ (reference sequence). The CDR3 sequence is CASSLLGVGSYNEQFF. In DNA form, the CDR3 reads TGTGCCAGCAGCTTACTCGGGGTGGGCTCCTACAATGAGCAGTTCTTC. The complete variable domain, with remaining parts taken from reference TRBV13 and TRBJ2-1, reads AAGVIQSPRHLIKEKRETATLKCYPIPRHDTVYWYQQGPGQDPQFLISFYEKMQSDKGSIPDRFSAQQFSDYHSELNMSSLELGDSALYFCASSLLGVGSYNEQFFGPGTRLTVL.

The chain carries TRBV27 and TRBJ2-5; D may be TRBD2 (6 bases). Germline values: CDR1 MNHEY, CDR2 SMNVEV (reference sequence). Trimming took 0 bases from V and 1 from J, leaving 9 bases between them. The CDR3 extends over 15 amino acids. This chain's CDR3 is CASSLSRDFQETQYF. CDR3 in DNA: TGTGCCAGCAGTTTATCGAGGGACTTCCAAGAGACCCAGTACTTC.

V gene TRBV9 combines with J gene TRBJ2-1, with D possibly TRBD1 on 6 matching bases. This CDR3 has 15 residues. V was trimmed by 4 bases and J by 0 bases, leaving 11 bases between them. Per germline, CDR1 SGDLS and CDR2 YYNGEE. CDR3 DNA: TGTGCCAGCAGCCCCGGACAGCCCTCCTACAATGAGCAGTTCTTC. It translates to CASSPGQPSYNEQFF. Full variable domain (rest looked up from reference TRBV9 and TRBJ2-1): DSGVTQTPKHLITATGQRVTLRCSPRSGDLSVYWYQQSLDQGLQFLIQYYNGEERAKGNILERFSAQQFPDLHSELNLSSLELGDSALYFCASSPGQPSYNEQFFGPGTRLTVL.

The genes are TRBV11-1 and TRBJ2-1; 8 bases map to TRBD2. With 6 bases clipped from V and 9 bases from J, the junction kept 10 bases outside the gene matches. In germline, CDR1 is SGHAT, CDR2 FQDESV (reference sequence). This CDR3 spans 14 amino acids. The CDR3 region is CASSYGLAMGEQFF. CDR3 sequence (DNA): TGTGCCAGCAGTTATGGACTAGCCATGGGTGAGCAGTTCTTC.

V usage is TRBV18 and J usage is TRBJ2-1, with TRBD2 matching over 9 bases. CDR3 length: 16 residues. Germline values: CDR1 KGHSH, CDR2 LQKENI. V lost 0 bases to trimming and J lost 10 bases; unmatched junction nucleotides: 10. CDR3 loop: CASSPPSSGTEREQFF. Here the CDR3 DNA reads TGTGCCAGCTCACCACCATCTAGCGGGACCGAGCGGGAGCAGTTCTTC.

This chain joins TRBV5-1 and TRBJ1-3, with a tentative D call TRBD1 (5 bases). The germline V gene has CDR1 SGHRS and CDR2 YFSETQ. Trimming took 4 bases from V and 0 from J, leaving 14 bases between them. This CDR3 is built from 16 residues. CDR3 sequence: CASSTETASSGNTIYF. DNA for the CDR3: TGCGCCAGCAGCACCGAGACAGCGAGCTCTGGAAACACCATATATTTT.

V usage is TRBV7-9 and J usage is TRBJ2-2, with D possibly TRBD1 on 5 matching bases. Germline V gene data show CDR1 as SEHNR and CDR2 as FQNEAQ (reference sequence). The CDR3 extends over 15 amino acids. V shed 0 bases and J shed 3 bases, with 8 bases lying between them. In DNA form, the CDR3 reads TGTGCCAGCAGCTTAGCAGGGGCTGACACCGGGGAGCTGTTTTTT. Protein product: CASSLAGADTGELFF.

This chain joins TRBV5-1 and TRBJ2-2, with D uncertain. CDR3 length: 14 residues. Per germline, CDR1 SGHRS and CDR2 YFSETQ. Between the trimmed V and J ends, which lost 0 bases and 3 bases, there was a span of 6 bases. CDR3 amino acids: CASSLELHTGELFF. The CDR3 DNA follows: TGCGCCAGCAGCTTGGAACTTCACACCGGGGAGCTGTTTTTT. Variable domain in full (rest from reference TRBV5-1 and TRBJ2-2): KAGVTQTPRYLIKTRGQQVTLSCSPISGHRSVSWYQQTPGQGLQFLFEYFSETQRNKGNFPGRFSGRQFSNSRSEMNVSTLELGDSALYLCASSLELHTGELFFGEGSRLTVL.

The rearrangement links TRBV19 to TRBJ2-1; D might be TRBD2 (6 bases). This CDR3 comprises 16 residues. Germline lookup yields CDR1 LNHDA and CDR2 SQIVND (reference sequence). V was trimmed by 5 bases and J by 4 bases, leaving 18 bases between them. The chain's CDR3 is CASSEGASAHYNEQFF. DNA of the CDR3: TGTGCCAGTAGTGAAGGGGCTAGCGCACATTACAATGAGCAGTTCTTC.

The chain joins TRBV5-4 to TRBJ2-3; possibly TRBD2 for D (5 bases). Germline CDR1 and CDR2: SGHNT and YYREEE (reference sequence). Trimming stripped 4 bases from V and 2 bases from J, with 17 bases between. This CDR3 contains 16 residues. CDR3 amino acids: CASSTSRGLDTDTQYF. As DNA, the CDR3 is TGTGCCAGCAGCACGTCGCGAGGACTGGACACAGATACGCAGTATTTT. The full variable domain, its missing parts supplied by reference TRBV5-4 and TRBJ2-3, is ETGVTQSPTHLIKTRGQQVTLRCSSQSGHNTVSWYQQALGQGPQFIFQYYREEENGRGNFPPRFSGLQFPNYSSELNVNALELDDSALYLCASSTSRGLDTDTQYFGPGTRLTVL.

The chain joins TRBV19 to TRBJ2-3, with 8 bases aligning to TRBD1. V lost 5 bases and J lost 0; bases outside the gene matches: 7. Germline CDR1 reads LNHDA; CDR2 reads SQIVND (reference sequence). This CDR3 is built from 16 residues. The CDR3 spells CASSSDRGPSTDTQYF. CDR3 DNA sequence: TGTGCCAGTAGTTCCGACAGGGGCCCTAGCACAGATACGCAGTATTTT.

CDR3 nucleotides: TGTGCCAGCAGCTCCCTTCGAGGTCGCACAGATACGCAGTATTTT. Protein: CASSSLRGRTDTQYF. J is TRBJ2-3 and V is TRBV11-2; no definite D call. Trimming removed 4 bases from V and 1 base from J, with 12 bases in between. Germline lookup yields CDR1 SGHAT and CDR2 FQNNGV. The CDR3 length is 15 residues.

The DNA for the CDR3 is TGCGCCAGCAGCTCGACCCGGGCCCCGGGAACCGGGGAGCTGTTTTTT. It is translated as CASSSTRAPGTGELFF. The rearrangement uses TRBV5-1 and TRBJ2-2; a weak D match, TRBD2 (5 bases). Germline values: CDR1 SGHRS, CDR2 YFSETQ. This CDR3 contains 16 residues. Trimming removed 3 bases at V and 5 bases at J, with 17 bases between.

The V and J genes are TRBV6-5 and TRBJ1-1; D is uncertain. From germline, CDR1 is MNHEY and CDR2 SVGAGI. The CDR3 is made up of 14 amino acids. Deletions cut 6 bases from V and 0 bases from J, with 11 bases between. The CDR3 DNA follows: TGTGCCAGCAGCCGCACTCAAATGAACACTGAAGCTTTCTTT. Protein sequence: CASSRTQMNTEAFF.